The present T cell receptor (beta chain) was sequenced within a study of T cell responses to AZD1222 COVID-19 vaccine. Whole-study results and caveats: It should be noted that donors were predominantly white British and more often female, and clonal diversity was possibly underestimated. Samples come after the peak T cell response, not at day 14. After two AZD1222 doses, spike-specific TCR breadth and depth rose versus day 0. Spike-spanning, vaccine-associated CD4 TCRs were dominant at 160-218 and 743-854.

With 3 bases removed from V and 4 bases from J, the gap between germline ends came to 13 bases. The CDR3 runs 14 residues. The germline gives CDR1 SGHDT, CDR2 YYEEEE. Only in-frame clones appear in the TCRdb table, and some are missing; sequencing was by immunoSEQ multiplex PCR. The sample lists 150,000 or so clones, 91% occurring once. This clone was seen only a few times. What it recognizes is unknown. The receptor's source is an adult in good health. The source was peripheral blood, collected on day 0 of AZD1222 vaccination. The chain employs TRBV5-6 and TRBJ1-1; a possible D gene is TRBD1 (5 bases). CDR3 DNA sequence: TGTGCCAGCAGCTCCCCCGGGACGGTCACTGAAGCTTTCTTT. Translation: CASSSPGTVTEAFF.